Sequencing of this T cell receptor (beta chain) was carried out in a study of T cells after yellow fever vaccination. The study's findings and limits: Few clonotypes appeared in both CD4 and CD8 compartments. Peaking faster, on day 5 versus 15, the secondary response was nonetheless weaker.

The 5'RACE template-switching step produced TCR cDNA and added a universal primer site and UMIs. Via MiXCR, TCRdb re-called the 5' RACE reads, giving one row per CDR3 protein. The table has under 600,000 distinct CDR3 sequences, roughly a fifth seen once. The sample holds a few counts of this clonotype. Its antigen is not known. Trimming left V 2 bases short and J 3 bases short, with 11 bases between. The CDR3 contains 15 residues. Germline CDR1 is MNHEY and CDR2 is SVGAGI. This receptor was obtained from a man in his late teens or twenties who received the YFV17D yellow fever vaccine. V gene TRBV6-5 combines with J gene TRBJ2-1; D gene unclear. The specimen was PBMCs, collected roughly 23 days after the first yellow fever vaccination. In DNA, the CDR3 is TGTGCCAGCAGTTACGTACCGGCTAGCTACAATGAGCAGTTCTTC. Protein: CASSYVPASYNEQFF.